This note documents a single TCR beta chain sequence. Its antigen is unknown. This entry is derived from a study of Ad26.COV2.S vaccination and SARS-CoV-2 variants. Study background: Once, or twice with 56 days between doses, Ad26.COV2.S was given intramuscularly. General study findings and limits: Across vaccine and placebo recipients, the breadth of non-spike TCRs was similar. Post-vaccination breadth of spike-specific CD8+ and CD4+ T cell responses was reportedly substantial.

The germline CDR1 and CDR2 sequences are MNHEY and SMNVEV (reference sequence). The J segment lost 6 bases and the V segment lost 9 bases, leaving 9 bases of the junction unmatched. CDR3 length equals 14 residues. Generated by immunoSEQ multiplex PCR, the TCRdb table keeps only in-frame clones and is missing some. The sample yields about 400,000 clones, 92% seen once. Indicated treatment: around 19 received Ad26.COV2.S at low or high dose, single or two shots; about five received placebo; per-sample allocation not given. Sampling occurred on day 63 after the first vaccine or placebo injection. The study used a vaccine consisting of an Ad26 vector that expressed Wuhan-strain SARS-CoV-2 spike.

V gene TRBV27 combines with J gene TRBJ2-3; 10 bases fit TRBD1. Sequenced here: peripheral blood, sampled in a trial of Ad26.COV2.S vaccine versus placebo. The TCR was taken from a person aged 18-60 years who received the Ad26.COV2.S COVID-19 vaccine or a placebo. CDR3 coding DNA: TGTGCCAGTGGAACCGGGACAGGGGTTGATACGCAGTATTTT. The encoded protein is CASGTGTGVDTQYF.